This T cell receptor (beta chain) was sequenced during a study of early T cells in non-severe SARS-CoV-2 infection. TCRdb passed the 5' RACE reads through MiXCR, listing each CDR3 protein once. The sample yields 70,000 to 95,000 distinct CDR3 sequences, about 16% seen once. This clonotype occurred a few times. The CDR3 length is 17 residues. V lost 4 bases, J lost 6 bases, and 14 bases stayed unmatched. Germline V CDR1 and CDR2: SGHAT, FQDESV (reference sequence). The sequenced material came from whole blood. V and J are TRBV11-1 and TRBJ2-7; 11 bases are a match to TRBD1. The sequence derives from an adult who was a healthcare worker with PCR-confirmed SARS-CoV-2 infection or an uninfected control (not recorded which). The DNA for the CDR3 is TGTGCCAGCAGCTCAGACCTACCGGGACAGGGGGAATCCGAGCAGTACTTC. It encodes CASSSDLPGQGESEQYF. The complete variable domain, with remaining parts taken from reference TRBV11-1 and TRBJ2-7, reads EAEVAQSPRYKITEKSQAVAFWCDPISGHATLYWYRQILGQGPELLVQFQDESVVDDSQLPKDRFSAERLKGVDSTLKIQPAELGDSAMYLCASSSDLPGQGESEQYFGPGTRLTVT.